This T cell receptor beta chain was found in a study of blood T cell repertoires in COVID-19. CDR1 and CDR2 from the germline V gene are KGHSH and LQKENI. After removal of 2 bases from V and 2 bases from J, the junction contained 6 bases not matched to a gene. The CDR3 length is 16 residues. Profiling relied on immunoSEQ multiplex PCR, and the TCRdb table lists in-frame clones only, not all of them. There are 15,000 to 20,000 clones in the sample; roughly 82% occur only once, and approximately 26% lies in the top ten. The genes are TRBV18 and TRBJ2-7, with TRBD2 identical over 10 bases. This receptor was identified in a woman in her 70s with active COVID-19. Material: peripheral blood. In DNA form, the CDR3 reads TGTGCCAGCTCACCATCGCGGCTAGCGGGGGCCTACGAGCAGTACTTC. The encoded protein is CASSPSRLAGAYEQYF.